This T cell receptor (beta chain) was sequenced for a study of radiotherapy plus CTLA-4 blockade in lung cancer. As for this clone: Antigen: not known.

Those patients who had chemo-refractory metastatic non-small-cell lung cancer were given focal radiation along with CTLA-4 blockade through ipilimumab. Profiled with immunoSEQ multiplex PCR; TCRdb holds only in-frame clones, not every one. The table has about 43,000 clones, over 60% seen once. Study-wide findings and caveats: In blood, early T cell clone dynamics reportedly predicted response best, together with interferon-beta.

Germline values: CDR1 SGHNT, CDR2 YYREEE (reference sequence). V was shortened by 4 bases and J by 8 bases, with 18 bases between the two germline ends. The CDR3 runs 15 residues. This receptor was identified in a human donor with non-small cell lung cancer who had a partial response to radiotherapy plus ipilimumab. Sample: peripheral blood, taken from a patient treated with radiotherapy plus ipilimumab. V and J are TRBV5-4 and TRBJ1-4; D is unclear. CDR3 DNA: TGTGCCAGCAGCCGACCGGGCCTCCGGGAAGAAAAACTGTTTTTT. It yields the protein CASSRPGLREEKLFF.